Sequencing of this T cell receptor beta chain was carried out in a study of blood T cell repertoires in COVID-19. About the research overall: There were acute and convalescent COVID-19 samples, and they came from the United States, Italy and Spain. T cells, B-cell-depleted T cells, or PBMCs provided the cDNA or gDNA that served as material.

Germline CDR1 LGHDT, CDR2 YNNKEL (reference sequence). Trimming took 1 base from V and 10 from J, leaving 16 bases between them. The CDR3 has 15 residues. In the original workflow: Nucleated cell number was recorded as an estimate derived from reference gene primer amplification. Repertoires were generated with immunoSEQ multiplex PCR, while TCRdb's copy carries only in-frame clones and drops some. D and trimming were read from the DNA, whereas the V and J calls and clone size are those reported in that table. Of approximately 120,000 clones in the sample, 65% to 90% are singletons; the top ten hold 7.9%.

The V and J genes are TRBV3-1 (or the pseudogene TRBV3-2) and TRBJ1-4; weak D call: TRBD1 (6 bases). Sequencing used peripheral blood. The sequence was obtained from a woman aged 80 or over with active or convalescent COVID-19. DNA for the CDR3: TGTGCCAGCAGCCAAGTAACAGGGCCTCGCGGAAAACTGTTTTTT. Translation: CASSQVTGPRGKLFF.